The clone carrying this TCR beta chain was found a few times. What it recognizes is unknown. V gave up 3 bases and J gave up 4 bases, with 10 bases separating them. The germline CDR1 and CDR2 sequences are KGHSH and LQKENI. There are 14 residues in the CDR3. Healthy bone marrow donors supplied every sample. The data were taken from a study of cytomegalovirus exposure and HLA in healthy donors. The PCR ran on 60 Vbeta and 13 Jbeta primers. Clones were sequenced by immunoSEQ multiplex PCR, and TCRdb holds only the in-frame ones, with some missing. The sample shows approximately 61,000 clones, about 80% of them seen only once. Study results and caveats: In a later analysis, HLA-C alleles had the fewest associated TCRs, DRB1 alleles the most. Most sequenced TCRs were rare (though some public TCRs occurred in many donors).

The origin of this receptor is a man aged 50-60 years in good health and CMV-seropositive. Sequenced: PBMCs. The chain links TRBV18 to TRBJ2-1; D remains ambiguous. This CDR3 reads CASSPDPRYNEQFF. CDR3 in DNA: TGTGCCAGCTCACCCGATCCTCGGTACAATGAGCAGTTCTTC.